This T cell receptor beta chain derives from a study of cytomegalovirus exposure and HLA in healthy donors. V dropped 0 bases and J dropped 12 bases, with 27 bases sitting between them. Germline V gene data show CDR1 as SGHAT and CDR2 as FQNNGV. There are 17 residues in the CDR3. TCRdb's table, derived via immunoSEQ multiplex PCR, lists solely in-frame clones and lacks some. The table has some 210,000 clones, less than 85% seen once. V gene TRBV11-2 combines with J gene TRBJ2-7; perhaps D is TRBD1 or TRBD2 (5 bases each). This clonotype was sampled from a woman between 18 and 29 years old in good health and CMV-seronegative. The specimen was PBMCs. The CDR3 reads CASSLDRERGRGISVYF. In DNA, the CDR3 is TGTGCCAGCAGCTTAGATAGGGAACGGGGACGGGGAATTAGCGTGTACTTC.